This entry lists 10 T cell receptor beta chains sequenced from one sample in a study of vaccination effects on CD4 cells after COVID-19. Here immunoSEQ multiplex PCR was the method, and the copy in TCRdb shows in-frame clones only, minus some. The data contain roughly 25,000 clones, less than 80% of them seen just once; the ten biggest clones take up around 3.3%. The antigens of these receptors remain unknown. ViraFEST used viral peptide pools to expand antigen-specific CD4+ T cells before sequencing. Scientists isolated CD4+ T cells after a roughly nine-day culture period ended. Having tested negative for nucleocapsid antibodies, the vaccine recipients showed no prior SARS-CoV-2 infection. The source material was CD4+ T cells from PBMCs cultured with SARS-CoV-2 spike peptides, sampled before COVID-19 vaccination. Receptor source: a human donor who received a COVID-19 vaccine.

The chain combines TRBV29-1 with TRBJ1-1, with 8 bases identical to TRBD1. Trimming took 6 bases from V and 5 from J; bases not matched to a gene: 8. Germline CDR1 reads SQVTM; CDR2 reads ANQGSEA. The CDR3 extends over 13 amino acids. CDR3 in DNA: TGCAGCGTCGACAGGGGTATGCGGACTGAAGCTTTCTTT. The encoded protein is CSVDRGMRTEAFF.

In its sample, this clone was seen a few times. The chain has TRBV5-1 and TRBJ1-1; perhaps TRBD1 as D (6 bases). The ends were cut back, 2 bases at V and 4 bases at J, with 15 bases in the middle. Per the germline V gene, CDR1 is SGHRS and CDR2 is YFSETQ. This CDR3 comprises 15 residues. CDR3 protein: CASSLSPGEGTEAFF. CDR3 bases: TGCGCCAGCAGCTTAAGTCCAGGGGAGGGCACTGAAGCTTTCTTT.

The chain is built from TRBV9 and TRBJ2-5; D is tentatively TRBD1 or TRBD2 (5 bases each). V lost 4 bases, J lost 2 bases, and 15 bases lay in between. The CDR3 contains 15 residues. In germline, CDR1 is SGDLS, CDR2 YYNGEE. The CDR3 DNA reads TGTGCCAGCAGCTGGGGGACCACCCCGCAAGAGACCCAGTACTTC. As protein: CASSWGTTPQETQYF.

CDR3 DNA sequence: TGCGCCAGCAGTGACGGAGGGACGGAATACAATGAGCAGTTCTTC. As protein: CASSDGGTEYNEQFF. This sequence joins TRBV10-1 and TRBJ2-1; perhaps TRBD2 as D (6 bases). Per the germline V gene, CDR1 is WNHNN and CDR2 is SYGVQD (reference sequence). V lost 3 bases to trimming and J lost 4 bases, with 13 bases between them. This CDR3 comprises 15 residues.

The chain couples TRBV6-5 to TRBJ1-5; maybe TRBD1 (5 bases). Germline CDR1 is MNHEY and CDR2 is SVGAGI. This CDR3 contains 13 residues. Deletions cut 5 bases from V and 5 bases from J, with 10 bases between. The chain's CDR3 is CASSPQAHQPQHF. The CDR3 coding sequence is TGTGCCAGCAGTCCACAGGCTCATCAGCCCCAGCATTTT.

This chain joins TRBV2 and TRBJ1-5; D uncertain. Trimming pared 4 bases from V and 12 bases from J, leaving 10 bases between. CDR3 length: 11 residues. The germline CDR1 and CDR2 sequences are SNHLY and FYNNEI. This CDR3 reads CASSVQSRQHF. CDR3 in DNA: TGTGCCAGCAGTGTACAGAGTCGCCAGCATTTT.

The chain links TRBV11-2 to TRBJ2-3; 8 nucleotides agree with TRBD2. Per the germline V gene, CDR1 is SGHAT and CDR2 is FQNNGV. This CDR3 spans 15 amino acids. Germline trimming cut 1 base from V and 7 bases from J; bases unmatched to any gene: 7. This chain's CDR3 is CASSLGVGGVNTQYF. CDR3 nucleotides: TGTGCCAGCAGCTTAGGTGTCGGGGGGGTGAATACGCAGTATTTT.

This clone was observed a few times. The chain uses TRBV2 and TRBJ1-5; D uncertain. Trimming removed 8 bases at V and 6 bases at J, with 14 bases between. The CDR3 totals 13 residues. Germline V gives CDR1 SNHLY, CDR2 FYNNEI. The CDR3 nucleotides read TGTGCCAGCTCCCAGGAGGGTAGTCAGCCCCAGCATTTT. This encodes CASSQEGSQPQHF.

The chain uses TRBV6-2 or TRBV6-3 and TRBJ1-1, with D perhaps TRBD1 (5 bases). The length of the CDR3 is 16 residues. The V gene lost 4 bases and the J gene lost 4 bases, with 19 bases spanning the gap. In germline, CDR1 is MNHEY, CDR2 SVGEGT. CDR3 coding DNA: TGTGCCAGCAGTTGGTTTTTTGGCGGGGGGAGCACTGAAGCTTTCTTT. This codes for CASSWFFGGGSTEAFF.

The table lists this clone with a few counts. The chain has TRBV12-3 or TRBV12-4 and TRBJ1-5; 7 bases match TRBD1. V gave up 6 bases and J gave up 6 bases; unmatched junction bases: 2. This CDR3 has 12 amino acids. CDR3 DNA sequence: TGTGCCAGCAGGACAGGGTCTCAGCCCCAGCATTTT. This encodes CASRTGSQPQHF.